This is a list of T cell receptor beta chains from one sample in a study of blood T cells in healthy people across ages. TCRdb fed the 5' RACE reads into MiXCR, producing one record per CDR3 protein. The sample shows 1.5 million or so distinct CDR3 sequences, approximately 39% of them seen only once. The specimen was blood. The receptors stem from a woman aged 18-35 years in good health. The conserved cysteine and the conserved F or W are not part of the CDR3 here.

cdr3_aa: ASSLGNRLEQY
j_call: NA
v_call: TRBV28

cdr3_aa: ASSQVVGISNQPQH
j_call: TRBJ1-5
v_call: TRBV4-1

cdr3_aa: ASSEGSQSYGYT
j_call: TRBJ1-2
v_call: TRBV6-1

cdr3_aa: ASSLRRTNSYNEQF
j_call: TRBJ2-1
v_call: TRBV7-2

cdr3_aa: ASSQSVGSRDEQY
j_call: TRBJ2-7
v_call: TRBV4-1

cdr3_aa: ASSLKGFDSPLH
j_call: TRBJ1-6
v_call: TRBV7-2

cdr3_aa: SVFSGSNEQF
j_call: TRBJ2-1
v_call: TRBV29-1

cdr3_aa: ASSLAPQGSSPLH
j_call: TRBJ1-6
v_call: TRBV7-2

cdr3_aa: ASSAHRDQPQH
j_call: TRBJ1-5
v_call: TRBV7-8

cdr3_aa: ASSLNNLAYNEQF
j_call: TRBJ2-1
v_call: TRBV6-5

cdr3_aa: SASRRTRVDEQF
j_call: TRBJ2-1
v_call: TRBV20-1

cdr3_aa: ASASPPVDTGELF
j_call: TRBJ2-2
v_call: TRBV27

cdr3_aa: ASSYSMGAYEQY
j_call: TRBJ2-7
v_call: TRBV6-6

cdr3_aa: ASSFQRPTRETQY
j_call: TRBJ2-5
v_call: TRBV28

cdr3_aa: ASSSQGSGSGANVLT
j_call: TRBJ2-6
v_call: TRBV12-3/TRBV12-4

cdr3_aa: SASRTGMSESSYNEQF
j_call: TRBJ2-1
v_call: TRBV20-1

cdr3_aa: SVRGIYEQY
j_call: TRBJ2-7
v_call: TRBV29-1

cdr3_aa: ATAEVSYNSPLH
j_call: TRBJ1-6
v_call: TRBV10-3

cdr3_aa: ASSVLGSGTDTQY
j_call: TRBJ2-3
v_call: TRBV10-1